This section outlines one TCR beta chain sequence together with its context. Study processing details: Reference gene primer amplification gave estimated nucleated cell counts. Data came from immunoSEQ multiplex PCR; TCRdb stores just in-frame clones and leaves some out. The V and J calls and clone size are taken from that table; D and trimming were inferred from the DNA. Here the sample spans about 200,000 clones, approximately 80% being singletons. Looked up from germline, CDR1 is SGHRS and CDR2 is YFSETQ. The CDR3 contains 14 residues. Trimming at V came to 4 bases and at J to 3 bases, leaving 3 bases not matched to a gene. The data originate from a study of blood T cell repertoires in COVID-19. Study summary: The United States, Italy and Spain provided the acute and convalescent COVID-19 samples. Nucleic acid was either cDNA or gDNA, and it came from T cells, B-cell-depleted T cells, or PBMCs.

This chain links TRBV5-1 with TRBJ2-7; TRBD1 matches 11 bases. Sequencing was performed on peripheral blood. This TCR came from a human donor in a cohort sampled during active COVID-19. CDR3 DNA: TGCGCCAGCAGCATGGACAGGGGGCACTACGAGCAGTACTTC. Its protein is CASSMDRGHYEQYF.